The 3 T cell receptor beta chains reported below all come from one sample, sequenced in a study of T cell repertoires in cytomegalovirus infection. TCRdb processed the reads anew with MiXCR; each CDR3 protein has one entry. The sample contains about 180,000 distinct CDR3 sequences, under 15% of which appear only once. Material for sequencing was PBMCs. The receptor source for this set is a human donor in good health (CMV status not recorded). Some clones in this sample may be carry-over from other donors' samples.

This clonotype has just a few counts. The chain couples TRBV29-1 to TRBJ2-7; 10 nucleotides agree with TRBD2. The germline gives CDR1 SQVTM, CDR2 ANQGSEA. The V segment lost 3 bases and the J segment 2 bases; nucleotides outside the gene matches: 7. The CDR3 consists of 15 residues. The chain's CDR3 is CSVDVSGRATYEQYF. The CDR3 nucleotides are TGCAGCGTTGACGTAAGCGGGAGGGCTACCTACGAGCAGTACTTC.

The V call is TRBV20-1, the J call TRBJ2-4; D gene unclear. Germline V CDR1 and CDR2: DFQATT, SNEGSKA (reference sequence). This CDR3 region has 16 residues. V shed 2 bases and J shed 0 bases, with 14 bases lying between them. The CDR3 spells CSARSVPQLAKNIQYF. CDR3 DNA: TGCAGTGCTAGATCCGTCCCACAGCTAGCCAAAAACATTCAGTACTTC.

As for this clonotype: Germline and junction disagree at one end, which may indicate a read error. V is TRBV4-3 and J is TRBJ2-4; possibly TRBD1 or TRBD2 for D (5 bases each). The CDR3 has 15 residues. Germline V gene data show CDR1 as LGHNA and CDR2 as YSLEER. DNA for the CDR3: TGCGCCAGCAGCCAAGAGCTGGGACCCAAAAACATTCGGTACTTC. This sequence encodes CASSQELGPKNIRYF.